This TCR beta chain came from a study of blood T cell repertoires in COVID-19. Study details: The United States, Italy and Spain were the sources of the acute and convalescent COVID-19 samples. T cells, B-cell-depleted T cells, or PBMCs supplied cDNA or gDNA.

In the authors' methods: The assay estimated nucleated cells by amplifying reference gene primers. Libraries were prepared by immunoSEQ multiplex PCR; TCRdb keeps only in-frame clonotypes and omits some of them. V, J and clone size reflect that table, while D and trimming were determined from the DNA. Among 30,000 to 40,000 clones listed, roughly three quarters were seen once. V lost 3 bases, J lost 2 bases, and 9 bases stayed unmatched. Germline lookup yields CDR1 DFQATT and CDR2 SNEGSKA (reference sequence). This CDR3 contains 18 residues. The chain has TRBV20-1 and TRBJ2-3; 15 positions match TRBD2. The receptor was isolated from a human donor in a cohort sampled during active COVID-19. The material sequenced was peripheral blood. The CDR3 DNA reads TGCAGTGCTAGTGGGACTAGCGGGAGGTGGGGGGACACAGATACGCAGTATTTT. Its protein product is CSASGTSGRWGDTDTQYF.